One and the same sample provided the 17 T cell receptor beta chains below, sequenced in a study of blood T cell repertoires in COVID-19. Sequencing was performed with immunoSEQ multiplex PCR; in TCRdb, only in-frame clones are kept and a portion is missing. Here the sample spans some 150,000 clones, 75% to 85% being singletons. Sequencing was performed on PBMCs or T cells enriched from blood (not recorded which). These receptors were taken from a man aged 45 to 65 who had recovered from COVID-19.

The genes are TRBV28 and TRBJ1-2, with 9 bases fitting TRBD1. The germline V gene encodes CDR1 MDHEN and CDR2 SYDVKM. CDR3 length: 15 amino acids. The ends lost 5 bases at V and 6 bases at J; junction bases unmatched: 10. CDR3 nucleotide sequence: TGTGCCAGCAGTCCGACAGGGGGGCCCTCTGATGGCTACACCTTC. Translation gives CASSPTGGPSDGYTF.

V gene TRBV27 combines with J gene TRBJ1-1; the match to TRBD1 covers 8 bases. The CDR3 has 15 residues. V shed 7 bases and J 3 bases; nucleotides not matched to a gene: 10. Germline CDR1 is MNHEY and CDR2 is SMNVEV (reference sequence). This chain's CDR3 is CASTSTTGGYTEAFF. The CDR3 bases are TGTGCCAGCACCTCGACCACAGGGGGATACACTGAAGCTTTCTTT.

The rearrangement links TRBV9 to TRBJ2-3, with 13 bases matching TRBD2. V lost 0 bases to trimming and J lost 4 bases; unmatched junction nucleotides: 2. This CDR3 has 16 residues. Germline V CDR1 and CDR2: SGDLS, YYNGEE. CDR3 in amino acids: CASSVVTSGGADTQYF. CDR3 nucleotide sequence: TGTGCCAGCAGCGTAGTCACTAGCGGGGGGGCAGATACGCAGTATTTT.

The chain couples TRBV2 to TRBJ1-6; D remains ambiguous. The CDR3 loop spans 12 amino acids. The V end lost 2 bases, the J end lost 9 bases, and 5 bases lay between the germline ends. Germline values: CDR1 SNHLY, CDR2 FYNNEI. CDR3 region: CASSEPFSPLHF. For the CDR3, the DNA is TGTGCCAGCAGTGAACCCTTTTCACCCCTCCACTTT.

The chain joins TRBV10-3 to TRBJ1-4; unclear D gene. The CDR3 is 14 amino acids. Trimming took 4 bases from V and 4 from J, leaving 10 bases between them. Looked up from germline, CDR1 is ENHRY and CDR2 is SYGVKD. In DNA form, the CDR3 reads TGTGCCATCAGTGGTGAGGGCTTTAATGAAAAACTGTTTTTT. It codes for CAISGEGFNEKLFF.

The chain joins TRBV30 to TRBJ1-4; D remains ambiguous. Trimming cost V 6 bases and J 4 bases, with 9 bases left between them. CDR3 length: 12 amino acids. Germline assignment: CDR1 GTSNPN and CDR2 SVGIG (reference sequence). The CDR3 DNA reads TGTGCCTGTCAAGCTCATAATGAAAAACTGTTTTTT. Its protein is CACQAHNEKLFF.

The V call is TRBV20-1, the J call TRBJ2-7; D is perhaps TRBD2 (6 bases). V was pared by 5 bases and J by 4 bases, with 9 bases between. The germline gives CDR1 DFQATT, CDR2 SNEGSKA (reference sequence). CDR3 length equals 11 residues. The CDR3 bases are TGCAGTGCTCCGGAGGGGTACGAGCAGTACTTC. As protein: CSAPEGYEQYF.

The chain recombines TRBV5-8 with TRBJ1-1, with D unclear. Per the germline V gene, CDR1 is SGHTS and CDR2 is YDEGEE. The CDR3 sequence is 15 residues long. Deletions cut 4 bases from V and 1 base from J, with 14 bases between. CDR3 nucleotides: TGTGCCAGCAGCCTCACCGGTAGGAGGAACACTGAAGCTTTCTTT. It is translated as CASSLTGRRNTEAFF.

V gene TRBV11-2 combines with J gene TRBJ2-1, with TRBD2 identical over 10 bases. Trimming cost V 1 base and J 4 bases; bases outside gene matches: 7. The CDR3 has 17 amino acids. From germline, CDR1 is SGHAT and CDR2 FQNNGV. CDR3: CASSLGASGGAYNEQFF. The DNA for the CDR3 is TGTGCCAGCAGCTTAGGGGCTAGCGGGGGCGCATACAATGAGCAGTTCTTC.

The chain joins TRBV3-1 (or the pseudogene TRBV3-2) to TRBJ1-3; no clear D. CDR1 is LGHDT and CDR2 is YNNKEL in the germline V gene (reference sequence). The CDR3 has 13 residues. Between the trimmed V and J ends, which lost 4 bases and 4 bases, there was a span of 8 bases. The CDR3 sequence is CASSLSYGNTIYF. For the CDR3, the DNA is TGTGCCAGCAGCCTCTCCTACGGAAACACCATATATTTT.

CDR3 residues: CASSEIGRDGYTF. CDR3 DNA sequence: TGTGCCAGCAGTGAAATTGGGCGTGATGGCTACACCTTC. The chain recombines TRBV6-1 with TRBJ1-2, with D hard to call. Germline V CDR1 and CDR2: MNHNS, SASEGT. The CDR3 has 13 residues. Trimming took off 2 bases at V and 6 bases at J, with 10 bases between the two ends.

V usage is TRBV21-1 and J usage is TRBJ2-1; the table's D call TRBD1 went unverified against the DNA. TRBV21-1 is noted as a pseudogene. The CDR3 sequence is 17 residues long. CDR3 in DNA: TGTGCCAGCAGCAAAGACGGGACAGGGGGCTATTACAATGAGCAGTTCTTC. It is translated as CASSKDGTGGYYNEQFF.

This chain connects TRBV1 to TRBJ2-2; the listed D gene, TRBD2, was not tested against the DNA. TRBV1 is described as a pseudogene. The CDR3 has 16 amino acids. CDR3 region: CTSSQGGGVNTGELFF. The DNA for the CDR3 is TGCACCAGCAGCCAAGGCGGGGGGGTGAACACCGGGGAGCTGTTTTTT.

The chain is built from TRBV27 and TRBJ2-5, with a weak D call TRBD1 (5 bases). The V end lost 5 bases, the J end lost 1 base, and 20 bases lay between the germline ends. From germline, CDR1 is MNHEY and CDR2 SMNVEV (reference sequence). The CDR3 has 17 residues. CDR3 in DNA: TGTGCCAGCAGTATACCGACGCCCCCTGGGGCCCAAGAGACCCAGTACTTC. Its translation: CASSIPTPPGAQETQYF.

The V and J genes are TRBV2 and TRBJ1-1; 8 nucleotides match TRBD1. The V gene end was trimmed by 9 bases and the J gene end by 0 bases; junction bases not matched to a gene: 6. The CDR3 loop spans 14 amino acids. Per germline, CDR1 SNHLY and CDR2 FYNNEI. The CDR3 sequence is CASGRTGLNTEAFF. As DNA, the CDR3 is TGTGCCAGTGGGAGGACAGGGCTGAACACTGAAGCTTTCTTT.

The chain carries TRBV7-6 and TRBJ2-3; TRBD2 agrees at 15 bases. Germline V gene lookup returns CDR1 SGHVS and CDR2 FNYEAQ. After removal of 4 bases from V and 1 base from J, the junction contained 0 bases not matched to a gene. CDR3 length: 16 residues. CDR3 nucleotide sequence: TGTGCCAGCAGCTGGACTAGCGGGGGGGGCACAGATACGCAGTATTTT. Its translation is CASSWTSGGGTDTQYF.

The V and J genes are TRBV10-2 and TRBJ2-1, with D tentatively TRBD1 (5 bases). Germline CDR1 and CDR2: WSHSY and SAAADI. The CDR3 is 16 residues long. V lost 4 bases to trimming and J lost 6 bases, with 19 bases between them. The DNA for the CDR3 is TGCGCCAGCAGTGCACCCGGCCAGGGTATCAGCAATGAGCAGTTCTTC. Its translation: CASSAPGQGISNEQFF.